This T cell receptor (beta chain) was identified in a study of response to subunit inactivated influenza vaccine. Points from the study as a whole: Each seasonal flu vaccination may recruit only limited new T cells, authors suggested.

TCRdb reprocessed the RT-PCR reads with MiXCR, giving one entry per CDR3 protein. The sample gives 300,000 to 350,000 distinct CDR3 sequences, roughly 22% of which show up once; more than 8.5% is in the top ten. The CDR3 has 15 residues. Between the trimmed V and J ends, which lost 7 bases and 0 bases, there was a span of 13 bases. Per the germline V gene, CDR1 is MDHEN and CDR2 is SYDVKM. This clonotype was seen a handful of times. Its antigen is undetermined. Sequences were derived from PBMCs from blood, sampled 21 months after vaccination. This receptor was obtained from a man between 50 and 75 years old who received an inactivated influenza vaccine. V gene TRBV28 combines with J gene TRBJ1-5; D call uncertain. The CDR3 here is CASKKGQHSNQPQHF. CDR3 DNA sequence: TGTGCCAGCAAAAAAGGGCAGCATAGCAATCAGCCCCAGCATTTT.